This paragraph reports one TCR beta chain. This clone occurred once. Its antigen specificity is not known. The input lacks base qualities; no much larger clone sits a single base away. CDR1 and CDR2 (MNHEY, SMNVEV) derive from the germline V gene (reference sequence). There are 15 amino acids in the CDR3, from cysteine to phenylalanine inclusive. Only the CDR3 DNA is retained, 45 bases long and in frame from the first base. Unmatched junction bases come to 4, with V trimmed by 6 bases and J by 2 bases. This sample was included in a study of blood T cell repertoires in COVID-19 (dated by TCRdb to the early 2020s). Study-wide context: Samples from collaborators originated in the United States, Italy and Spain and spanned both the acute and convalescent phases of COVID-19. The prospective study material was composed of cDNA or gDNA derived from T cells, B-cell-depleted T cells, or PBMCs. The sample metadata nearly always contained a de-identified subject ID, COVID-19 status, age in years and sex. HLA class I and class II types, where available, came from metadata supplied by the sample provider rather than from assay-based typing. The repertoires were made available in a free public database intended to serve as a resource for research on the immune response to SARS-CoV-2. The dataset comprised deeply sampled blood TCRbeta repertoires from subjects exposed to, actively infected with, or recovered from COVID-19. Samples were obtained from the ongoing ImmuneRACE study (first 160 participants) and from 1,254 subjects provided by 6 global collaborators. Study-wide findings and limitations: The quantity of clinical and demographic metadata differed by source and by participant and was supplied without curation.

TCRbeta CDR3 regions were amplified from genomic DNA using the immunoSEQ Assay, a bias-controlled multiplex PCR. The study's processing was this. Nucleated cell counts per sample were estimated from amplification of reference gene primers within the assay. To quantify the absolute abundance of each unique TCRbeta CDR3 rearrangement, sequence reads were collapsed and filtered. For each sample, productive Simpson clonality was calculated as the square root of Simpson's diversity index over productive rearrangements. The clones in this table, taken by TCRdb from immuneACCESS, are in-frame only. Not every clone is retained; where verified, under half of the shortfall comes from an unresolved V gene, and the cause of the rest is unknown. The DNA gave D and trimming, while V, J and clone size come from that table. The table for this sample lists over 150,000 clones; around 84% of them were counted only once. Of the sample, 8.3% is held by the ten largest clones.

One collaborating source in Seattle enrolled patients during active infection and followed them longitudinally through the course of disease. Collaborating institutions collected whole blood in K2EDTA tubes following their own protocols. For TCRbeta analysis, collaborators shipped samples as frozen whole blood, isolated PBMCs, or DNA extracted from either of those sample types. Source material: peripheral blood. The source of this sequence is a woman aged 55-69 years with COVID-19, enrolled during active disease. The receptor chain draws on TRBV27 and TRBJ2-2, and 9 bases in between align with TRBD2. This receptor has the CDR3 CASRYSGGNTGELFF. The nucleotides are TGTGCCAGCAGATATAGCGGGGGAAACACCGGGGAGCTGTTTTTT.